The rows below give T cell receptor beta chains drawn from one sample of a study of CD8 T cells in ankylosing spondylitis. TCRdb reanalysed the 5' RACE reads using MiXCR and keeps one entry per CDR3 protein. Counted here are around 330,000 distinct CDR3 sequences, 11% occurring once; the ten biggest clones make up roughly a tenth. Sequencing was carried out using blood, either unsorted or a sorted T cell fraction (not recorded which). The receptors were sampled from a female donor with ankylosing spondylitis or in good health (not recorded which). Both conserved end residues are part of each CDR3. Each record gives: D gene, clone size, J gene, V gene, CDR3 protein, CDR3 DNA. The D gene is left open where the match is weak. The size field is filled for only some rows; it gives once, few, many or a size class.

d_call: -; clone_size: many; j_call: TRBJ2-7; v_call: TRBV6-1; cdr3_aa: CASRAVTRGEQYF; cdr3_nt: TGTGCCAGCAGAGCAGTCACGCGGGGCGAGCAGTACTTC
d_call: -; clone_size: many; j_call: TRBJ2-4; v_call: TRBV29-1; cdr3_aa: CSVFQVVGNIQYF; cdr3_nt: TGCAGCGTTTTTCAGGTAGTAGGGAACATTCAGTACTTC
d_call: TRBD2; clone_size: many; j_call: TRBJ2-2; v_call: TRBV5-1; cdr3_aa: CASSSGLARGTGELFF; cdr3_nt: TGCGCCAGCAGCTCGGGACTAGCACGAGGTACCGGGGAGCTGTTTTTT
d_call: -; clone_size: many; j_call: TRBJ2-3; v_call: TRBV11-2; cdr3_aa: CASSSSLDTQYF; cdr3_nt: TGTGCCAGCAGCTCTTCGCTGGATACGCAGTATTTT
d_call: -; clone_size: many; j_call: TRBJ1-2; v_call: TRBV6-5; cdr3_aa: CASSYYAVGYGYTF; cdr3_nt: TGTGCCAGCAGTTACTACGCGGTGGGCTATGGCTACACCTTC
d_call: TRBD1; clone_size: many; j_call: TRBJ2-7; v_call: TRBV29-1; cdr3_aa: CSVLDRGRHYEQYF; cdr3_nt: TGCAGCGTTTTGGACAGGGGGCGACATTACGAGCAGTACTTC
d_call: TRBD1; clone_size: few; j_call: TRBJ1-2; v_call: TRBV20-1; cdr3_aa: CSASPDRVKTYGYTF; cdr3_nt: TGCAGTGCCAGCCCCGACAGGGTAAAGACCTATGGCTACACCTTC
d_call: -; clone_size: few; j_call: TRBJ2-1; v_call: TRBV20-1; cdr3_aa: CSARPLGPVGNEQFF; cdr3_nt: TGCAGTGCTAGACCCCTAGGTCCCGTCGGCAATGAGCAGTTCTTC
d_call: TRBD2; clone_size: many; j_call: TRBJ2-3; v_call: TRBV7-9; cdr3_aa: CATQAGSKDTQYF; cdr3_nt: TGTGCCACCCAAGCGGGATCAAAAGATACGCAGTATTTT
d_call: TRBD1; clone_size: few; j_call: TRBJ2-5; v_call: TRBV7-2; cdr3_aa: CASSLEGARPQETQYF; cdr3_nt: TGTGCCAGCAGCTTAGAGGGGGCCCGACCCCAAGAGACCCAGTACTTC
d_call: -; clone_size: few; j_call: TRBJ2-1; v_call: TRBV7-9; cdr3_aa: CASSKPDSPRDVEQFF; cdr3_nt: TGTGCCAGCAGCAAACCCGACAGTCCCCGGGATGTTGAGCAGTTCTTC
d_call: -; clone_size: few; j_call: TRBJ1-6; v_call: TRBV15; cdr3_aa: CATRGPSQKGSPLHF; cdr3_nt: TGTGCCACCAGGGGCCCAAGTCAGAAAGGGTCACCCCTCCACTTT
d_call: TRBD1; clone_size: many; j_call: TRBJ1-1; v_call: TRBV12-3/TRBV12-4; cdr3_aa: CASNPGQGNTEAFF; cdr3_nt: TGTGCCAGCAATCCGGGACAGGGGAACACTGAAGCTTTCTTT
d_call: -; clone_size: many; j_call: TRBJ2-1; v_call: TRBV27; cdr3_aa: CASSITQYNEQFF; cdr3_nt: TGTGCCAGCAGTATCACCCAGTACAATGAGCAGTTCTTC
d_call: -; clone_size: many; j_call: TRBJ2-1; v_call: TRBV15; cdr3_aa: CATSGYLGPHSYNEQFF; cdr3_nt: TGTGCCACCAGCGGATATTTAGGGCCCCACTCCTACAATGAGCAGTTCTTC
d_call: -; clone_size: many; j_call: TRBJ2-2; v_call: TRBV5-1; cdr3_aa: CASSLGQQYTGELFF; cdr3_nt: TGCGCCAGCAGCTTGGGACAACAATACACCGGGGAGCTGTTTTTT
d_call: -; clone_size: many; j_call: TRBJ2-5; v_call: TRBV29-1; cdr3_aa: CSADQSRETQYF; cdr3_nt: TGCAGCGCCGATCAGTCCAGAGAGACCCAGTACTTC
d_call: -; clone_size: many; j_call: TRBJ2-3; v_call: TRBV3-1; cdr3_aa: CASSRGEFADTQYF; cdr3_nt: TGTGCCAGCAGCCGGGGGGAGTTCGCAGATACGCAGTATTTT
d_call: -; clone_size: few; j_call: TRBJ2-2; v_call: TRBV19; cdr3_aa: CASSPLEYGELFF; cdr3_nt: TGTGCCAGTAGTCCCCTTGAGTACGGGGAGCTGTTTTTT
d_call: TRBD1; clone_size: few; j_call: TRBJ1-5; v_call: TRBV6-5; cdr3_aa: CASSYSNRGDQPQHF; cdr3_nt: TGTGCCAGCAGTTACTCGAACAGGGGAGACCAGCCCCAGCATTTT
d_call: -; clone_size: -; j_call: TRBJ1-6; v_call: TRBV20-1; cdr3_aa: CSARVGGRGRSPLHF; cdr3_nt: TGCAGTGCTAGAGTAGGCGGGCGGGGAAGGTCACCCCTCCACTTT
d_call: -; clone_size: -; j_call: TRBJ1-6; v_call: TRBV2; cdr3_aa: CASSAEAGARESPLHF; cdr3_nt: TGTGCCAGCAGTGCTGAGGCGGGGGCTCGAGAATCACCCCTCCACTTT
d_call: -; clone_size: many; j_call: TRBJ2-5; v_call: TRBV12-3/TRBV12-4; cdr3_aa: CASSSGFRETQYF; cdr3_nt: TGTGCCAGCAGTTCAGGGTTTCGGGAGACCCAGTACTTC
d_call: TRBD2; clone_size: many; j_call: TRBJ2-3; v_call: TRBV10-3; cdr3_aa: CAISGGLAGSTDTQYF; cdr3_nt: TGTGCCATCAGTGGGGGACTAGCGGGGAGCACAGATACGCAGTATTTT
d_call: TRBD2; clone_size: many; j_call: TRBJ2-1; v_call: TRBV5-1; cdr3_aa: CASSPNSREGNNEQFF; cdr3_nt: TGCGCCAGCAGTCCCAACTCGAGGGAGGGGAACAATGAGCAGTTCTTC
d_call: TRBD1; clone_size: many; j_call: TRBJ2-1; v_call: TRBV20-1; cdr3_aa: CSARAGQFYNEQFF; cdr3_nt: TGCAGTGCTAGAGCGGGACAGTTCTACAATGAGCAGTTCTTC
d_call: -; clone_size: many; j_call: TRBJ1-1; v_call: TRBV20-1; cdr3_aa: CSVERAGENTEAFF; cdr3_nt: TGCAGTGTCGAGCGGGCAGGGGAGAACACTGAAGCTTTCTTT
d_call: -; clone_size: few; j_call: TRBJ2-1; v_call: TRBV2; cdr3_aa: CARGTGYNEQFF; cdr3_nt: TGTGCCAGGGGAACGGGTTACAATGAGCAGTTCTTC
d_call: -; clone_size: -; j_call: TRBJ2-1; v_call: TRBV7-9; cdr3_aa: CASSAAGSSYNEQFF; cdr3_nt: TGTGCCAGCAGCGCAGCAGGGAGCTCCTACAATGAGCAGTTCTTC
d_call: -; clone_size: -; j_call: TRBJ1-1; v_call: TRBV20-1; cdr3_aa: CSARGVGGTLNTEAFF; cdr3_nt: TGCAGTGCTAGGGGTGTCGGGGGGACTTTGAACACTGAAGCTTTCTTT
d_call: TRBD2; clone_size: many; j_call: TRBJ2-3; v_call: TRBV20-1; cdr3_aa: CSAVRTSGFTDTQYF; cdr3_nt: TGCAGTGCTGTGAGGACTAGCGGATTCACAGATACGCAGTATTTT
d_call: -; clone_size: many; j_call: TRBJ2-7; v_call: TRBV6-1; cdr3_aa: CAVRSFRGAEQYF; cdr3_nt: TGTGCCGTCAGGAGCTTCAGAGGGGCCGAGCAGTACTTC
d_call: -; clone_size: few; j_call: TRBJ1-4; v_call: TRBV5-1; cdr3_aa: CASSHGQQGEKLFF; cdr3_nt: TGCGCCAGCAGCCACGGACAGCAGGGTGAAAAACTGTTTTTT
d_call: TRBD2; clone_size: many; j_call: TRBJ2-3; v_call: TRBV28; cdr3_aa: CASSTLAGGDTQYF; cdr3_nt: TGTGCCAGCAGTACGCTAGCGGGGGGGGATACGCAGTATTTT
d_call: -; clone_size: -; j_call: TRBJ2-7; v_call: TRBV28; cdr3_aa: CASSLNGRRYEQYF; cdr3_nt: TGTGCCAGCAGTTTGAATGGCAGGCGCTACGAGCAGTACTTC
d_call: -; clone_size: -; j_call: TRBJ2-7; v_call: TRBV2; cdr3_aa: CASSPRKGGSYEQYF; cdr3_nt: TGTGCCAGCAGTCCCCGAAAAGGGGGTTCCTACGAGCAGTACTTC
d_call: TRBD1; clone_size: many; j_call: TRBJ2-7; v_call: TRBV20-1; cdr3_aa: CSAQQTGTRYEQYF; cdr3_nt: TGCAGTGCGCAGCAGACAGGGACCCGCTACGAGCAGTACTTC
d_call: -; clone_size: -; j_call: TRBJ2-5; v_call: TRBV7-2; cdr3_aa: CASSAGQQETQYF; cdr3_nt: TGTGCCAGCAGCGCCGGACAGCAAGAGACCCAGTACTTC
d_call: -; clone_size: many; j_call: TRBJ2-7; v_call: TRBV21-1; cdr3_aa: CASSKAPGGAAYEQYF; cdr3_nt: TGTGCCAGCAGCAAAGCCCCAGGGGGCGCGGCATACGAGCAGTACTTC
d_call: -; clone_size: many; j_call: TRBJ2-1; v_call: TRBV7-2; cdr3_aa: CASSFNGYNEQFF; cdr3_nt: TGTGCCAGCAGCTTTAACGGATACAATGAGCAGTTCTTC
d_call: -; clone_size: -; j_call: TRBJ2-7; v_call: TRBV28; cdr3_aa: CASSSSTVYEQYF; cdr3_nt: TGTGCCAGCAGTTCAAGTACCGTCTACGAGCAGTACTTC
d_call: -; clone_size: many; j_call: TRBJ1-2; v_call: TRBV6-6; cdr3_aa: CASSDRNYGYTF; cdr3_nt: TGTGCCAGCAGTGACAGAAACTATGGCTACACCTTC
d_call: -; clone_size: many; j_call: TRBJ1-4; v_call: TRBV19; cdr3_aa: CASSPPAGRLFF; cdr3_nt: TGTGCCAGTAGTCCGCCGGCAGGGAGACTGTTTTTT